One and the same sample provided the 29 T cell receptor beta chains below, sequenced in a study of blood T cell repertoires in COVID-19. Assay: immunoSEQ multiplex PCR; the TCRdb copy retains only in-frame clones and omits some. The table has 150,000 to 200,000 clones, over 80% seen once. Sequencing was performed on peripheral blood. Receptors originate from a woman between 50 and 59 years old with acute or convalescent COVID-19.

The chain combines TRBV4-1 with TRBJ1-1; the match to TRBD1 covers 7 bases. V was pared by 4 bases and J by 6 bases, with 11 bases of the junction left unmatched. Germline loops: CDR1 MGHRA, CDR2 YSYEKL. The CDR3 contains 15 residues. CDR3 residues: CASSLPTGTNSEAFF. The DNA of the CDR3 is TGCGCCAGCAGCCTCCCGACAGGGACAAACTCTGAAGCTTTCTTT.

The rearrangement joins TRBV19 to TRBJ2-5; maybe TRBD2 (6 bases). V gave up 3 bases and J gave up 1 base, with 18 bases separating them. The CDR3 runs to 17 residues. Germline CDR1 reads LNHDA; CDR2 reads SQIVND (reference sequence). The CDR3 nucleotides are TGTGCCAGTAGTATTTCGATGAGTGGGCGGGGCCAAGAGACCCAGTACTTC. The encoded protein is CASSISMSGRGQETQYF.

The V gene is TRBV5-1, the J gene TRBJ2-1, with a tentative D call TRBD1 (5 bases). The CDR3 totals 16 residues. Deletions cut 1 base from V and 8 bases from J, with 19 bases between. CDR1 and CDR2 from the germline V gene are SGHRS and YFSETQ. The CDR3 bases are TGCGCCAGCAGCTTGAAGCCCGTGCAGGGTGTGGATGAGCAGTTCTTC. Translation gives CASSLKPVQGVDEQFF. Full variable domain (remainder filled in from reference TRBV5-1 and TRBJ2-1): KAGVTQTPRYLIKTRGQQVTLSCSPISGHRSVSWYQQTPGQGLQFLFEYFSETQRNKGNFPGRFSGRQFSNSRSEMNVSTLELGDSALYLCASSLKPVQGVDEQFFGPGTRLTVL.

J is TRBJ2-7 and V is TRBV28; 8 positions agree with TRBD1. V was pared by 7 bases and J by 4 bases, with 15 bases of the junction left unmatched. This CDR3 spans 16 amino acids. CDR1 and CDR2 from the germline V gene are MDHEN and SYDVKM. The CDR3 DNA reads TGTGCCAGCAAGCTCGGACAGGGAAAAGGAGTTTACGAGCAGTACTTC. It translates to CASKLGQGKGVYEQYF.

This clone was counted a single time. The chain joins TRBV27 to TRBJ2-2, with a possible D match to TRBD2 (6 bases). The CDR3 runs 16 residues. Germline lookup yields CDR1 MNHEY and CDR2 SMNVEV (reference sequence). V lost 2 bases, J lost 3 bases, and 13 bases lay in between. The DNA of the CDR3 is TGTGCCAGCAGTTTAGGGCTAGCGCTCGACACCGGGGAGCTGTTTTTT. Its translation: CASSLGLALDTGELFF.

This rearrangement joins TRBV5-1 to TRBJ1-2; no clear D. Trimming shortened V by 2 bases and J by 0 bases, and 11 bases separated the two germline ends. CDR1 SGHRS and CDR2 YFSETQ come from the germline V gene. CDR3 size: 15 residues. The CDR3 protein is CASSLKERANYGYTF. CDR3 nucleotide sequence: TGCGCCAGCAGCTTAAAGGAGAGGGCTAACTATGGCTACACCTTC.

V usage is TRBV28 and J usage is TRBJ1-6, with D hard to call. This CDR3 spans 17 amino acids. Germline V gene lookup returns CDR1 MDHEN and CDR2 SYDVKM. Trimming pared 5 bases from V and 1 base from J, leaving 15 bases between. The CDR3 protein is CASSPSRGGSYNSPLHF. As DNA, the CDR3 is TGTGCCAGCAGTCCCAGCCGGGGTGGGTCCTATAATTCACCCCTCCACTTT.

A single count supports this clone. This chain connects TRBV5-6 to TRBJ2-7, with 9 positions matching TRBD1. V gave up 3 bases and J gave up 1 base; unmatched junction bases: 8. The CDR3 is 16 amino acids. Per germline, CDR1 SGHDT and CDR2 YYEEEE. The CDR3 region is CASSWGQGIASYEQYF. The CDR3 nucleotides are TGTGCCAGCAGCTGGGGACAGGGAATAGCGTCCTACGAGCAGTACTTC.

This clone was observed a single time. The chain recombines TRBV12-3 or TRBV12-4 with TRBJ2-5; 8 nucleotides match TRBD2. V trimming: 5 bases; J trimming: 4 bases; junction bases outside the gene matches: 3. The CDR3 loop spans 13 amino acids. The CDR3 sequence is CASSLSGRETQYF. The CDR3 nucleotides read TGTGCCAGCAGTCTAAGCGGGAGAGAGACCCAGTACTTC.

This sequence joins TRBV19 and TRBJ2-1; D remains unclear. The CDR3 contains 14 residues. Germline-derived CDR1 and CDR2 are LNHDA and SQIVND (reference sequence). V lost 3 bases and J 6 bases, leaving 12 bases between the germline ends. In DNA, the CDR3 is TGTGCCAGTAGTATCTCGGCTAGTGGCAATGAGCAGTTCTTC. This codes for CASSISASGNEQFF. Variable domain in full (rest from reference TRBV19 and TRBJ2-1): DGGITQSPKYLFRKEGQNVTLSCEQNLNHDAMYWYRQDPGQGLRLIYYSQIVNDFQKGDIAEGYSVSREKKESFPLTVTSAQKNPTAFYLCASSISASGNEQFFGPGTRLTVL.

This clone was detected only once. The gene calls are TRBV19 and TRBJ1-2; a weak D match, TRBD1 (5 bases). CDR3 length: 15 amino acids. Trimming stripped 2 bases from V and 1 base from J, with 11 bases between. CDR1 and CDR2 from the germline V gene are LNHDA and SQIVND (reference sequence). CDR3 nucleotide sequence: TGTGCCAGTAGTATAACAGGAGCCTTTAACTATGGCTACACCTTC. Its protein is CASSITGAFNYGYTF.

CDR3 nucleotides: TGTGCCAGTAGTCTCTCTAGGGGACAGGGAGGAGAGACCCAGTACTTC. It is translated as CASSLSRGQGGETQYF. The J gene is TRBJ2-5, the V gene TRBV19; 9 nucleotides line up with TRBD1. This CDR3 contains 16 residues. CDR1 LNHDA and CDR2 SQIVND come from the germline V gene (reference sequence). Unmatched junction bases numbered 11, after V lost 5 bases and J lost 4 bases.

This clone was observed a handful of times. The V and J genes are TRBV28 and TRBJ1-6, with 7 bases identical to TRBD1. The CDR3 is 14 residues long. Germline V gene data show CDR1 as MDHEN and CDR2 as SYDVKM. Losses at the gene ends were 5 bases for V and 9 bases for J; bases not matched to a gene: 7. The CDR3, as DNA: TGTGCCAGCAGTCTAACAGGGGACGGTTCACCCCTCCACTTT. Protein: CASSLTGDGSPLHF.

This clone appeared once. The rearrangement joins TRBV30 to TRBJ2-3, with 10 bases lining up with TRBD2. CDR3 size: 15 residues. Germline V CDR1 and CDR2: GTSNPN, SVGIG (reference sequence). Losses at the gene ends were 0 bases for V and 6 bases for J; bases not matched to a gene: 6. This CDR3 is CAWSVLAGQIDTQYF. In nucleotides, the CDR3 is TGTGCCTGGAGTGTACTAGCGGGACAGATTGATACGCAGTATTTT.

The V call is TRBV4-1, the J call TRBJ1-1; TRBD1 matches at 7 bases. Looked up from germline, CDR1 is MGHRA and CDR2 is YSYEKL. This CDR3 comprises 18 residues. Trimming cost V 0 bases and J 0 bases; bases outside gene matches: 10. CDR3 in amino acids: CASSQEPGQTYMNTEAFF. Here the CDR3 DNA reads TGCGCCAGCAGCCAAGAACCGGGACAGACATACATGAACACTGAAGCTTTCTTT.

This clone was seen only once. V is TRBV28 and J is TRBJ2-2; 9 bases agree with TRBD1. This CDR3 is built from 14 residues. Germline V gene lookup returns CDR1 MDHEN and CDR2 SYDVKM. The V segment lost 5 bases and the J segment 6 bases; nucleotides outside the gene matches: 4. This chain's CDR3 is CASSGQGRAGELFF. The CDR3 DNA is TGTGCCAGCAGTGGACAGGGGAGGGCCGGGGAGCTGTTTTTT.

The chain combines TRBV4-2 with TRBJ2-5; 12 bases line up with TRBD2. Germline CDR1 and CDR2: LGHNA and YNFKEQ. V lost 1 base, J lost 5 bases, and 5 bases stayed unmatched. There are 16 residues in the CDR3. The CDR3 DNA reads as TGTGCCAGCAGCCAAGGACTAGCGGGGGACGGTGAGACCCAGTACTTC. Translation gives CASSQGLAGDGETQYF.

The J gene is TRBJ1-6, the V gene TRBV28; 7 bases line up with TRBD1. CDR1 MDHEN and CDR2 SYDVKM come from the germline V gene. The CDR3 has 13 residues. The J segment lost 6 bases and the V segment lost 6 bases, leaving 2 bases of the junction unmatched. The CDR3 here is CASRGTANSPLHF. Written as DNA, the CDR3 is TGTGCCAGCAGGGGGACAGCTAATTCACCCCTCCACTTT.

The chain recombines TRBV6-5 with TRBJ1-2, with TRBD1 identical over 8 bases. This CDR3 is built from 14 residues. Unmatched junction bases numbered 7, after V lost 5 bases and J lost 5 bases. Germline CDR1 reads MNHEY; CDR2 reads SVGAGI. CDR3 loop: CASSPDRAGYGYTF. The CDR3 DNA reads TGTGCCAGCAGTCCGGACAGGGCTGGGTATGGCTACACCTTC.

In this sample, this clone turned up once. This chain links TRBV10-3 with TRBJ1-1; unclear D gene. Trimming shortened V by 0 bases and J by 10 bases, and 12 bases separated the two germline ends. Per the germline V gene, CDR1 is ENHRY and CDR2 is SYGVKD. This CDR3 region has 13 residues. The CDR3 nucleotides read TGTGCCATCAGTGAGTCCCCCGGGGTGGGAGCTTTCTTT. It codes for CAISESPGVGAFF.

The rearrangement links TRBV7-9 to TRBJ2-7, with a tentative D call TRBD2 (5 bases). The CDR3 has 14 amino acids. V was cut by 5 bases and J by 3 bases, with 14 bases left in between. Germline V lookup: CDR1 SEHNR, CDR2 FQNEAQ (reference sequence). The CDR3 nucleotides read TGTGCCAGCAGCCGGGCTTCAGAGGGCTACGAGCAGTACTTC. Its translation is CASSRASEGYEQYF.

The V and J genes are TRBV21-1 and TRBJ2-6; the table's D call, TRBD1, was not checked against the DNA. TRBV21-1 is a pseudogene. CDR3 length: 19 amino acids. CDR3 loop: CASSTRTGQPCSGANVLTF. DNA for the CDR3: TGTGCCAGCAGCACCCGGACAGGACAACCCTGCTCTGGGGCCAACGTCCTGACTTTC.

The chain carries TRBV5-1 and TRBJ1-1; D is ambiguous. Trimming took off 1 base at V and 0 bases at J, with 4 bases between the two ends. The germline CDR1 and CDR2 sequences are SGHRS and YFSETQ. The CDR3 contains 13 residues. DNA of the CDR3: TGCGCCAGCAGCTTGAGAGTGAACACTGAAGCTTTCTTT. Translating it yields CASSLRVNTEAFF.

The chain employs TRBV21-1 and TRBJ1-2; TRBD1 is taken as the D call from the table, unchecked against the DNA. TRBV21-1 is assigned pseudogene status. The CDR3 totals 18 residues. CDR3 residues: CASSPRDRGDGINYGYTF. CDR3 DNA: TGTGCCAGCAGCCCACGGGACAGGGGAGATGGGATTAACTATGGCTACACCTTC.

As for this clone: A read error may account for a junction end that differs from germline. V is TRBV19 and J is TRBJ2-7, with 7 bases fitting TRBD2. The CDR3 is 13 residues long. The V gene's germline CDR1 is LNHDA and CDR2 SQIVND (reference sequence). The CDR3 protein is CASSIMGGGYPPF. The DNA of the CDR3 is TGTGCCAGTAGTATAATGGGGGGAGGGTACCCCCCCTTC.

The chain uses TRBV4-2 and TRBJ2-1, with a tentative D call TRBD1 (5 bases). CDR1 is LGHNA and CDR2 is YNFKEQ in the germline V gene. Between the trimmed V and J ends, which lost 0 bases and 7 bases, there was a span of 13 bases. The CDR3 runs to 15 residues. CDR3: CASSQEGFRENEQFF. CDR3 coding DNA: TGTGCCAGCAGCCAAGAAGGTTTCAGGGAAAATGAGCAGTTCTTC.

The chain recombines TRBV14 with TRBJ2-3; a possible D gene is TRBD1 (5 bases). There are 12 residues in the CDR3. CDR1 SGHDN and CDR2 FVKESK come from the germline V gene. V lost 5 bases to trimming and J lost 7 bases, with 10 bases between them. The CDR3 nucleotides read TGTGCCAGCAGCGAACAGGACAATACGCAGTATTTT. It codes for CASSEQDNTQYF.

This clone was seen only a few times. This rearrangement joins TRBV7-3 to TRBJ2-1; a possible D gene is TRBD2 (5 bases). The germline V and J ends were trimmed by 3 bases and 5 bases, with 5 bases remaining between them. The germline V gene encodes CDR1 SGHTA and CDR2 FQGTGA. The CDR3 is 12 residues long. The CDR3 DNA reads as TGTGCCAGCAGCTTCGGGGACAATGAGCAGTTCTTC. It specifies CASSFGDNEQFF.

The chain combines TRBV29-1 with TRBJ1-2; 7 nucleotides match TRBD1. The CDR3 extends over 12 amino acids. CDR1 and CDR2 from the germline V gene are SQVTM and ANQGSEA. V gave up 3 bases and J gave up 7 bases; unmatched junction bases: 5. CDR3 loop: CSVEHRGGGYTF. Here the CDR3 DNA reads TGCAGCGTTGAGCACAGGGGCGGTGGCTACACCTTC.